The sample holds many counts of the clone carrying this T cell receptor (beta chain). Its target is not known. This entry comes from a study of T cells in Graves' hyperthyroidism and ophthalmopathy. Study-wide context: At initial diagnosis, before any treatment had begun, peripheral blood was obtained. Whole-study results and caveats: Through a model of 13 V-J features, ophthalmopathy was separated from stable hyperthyroidism.

Germline V gene data show CDR1 as LNHDA and CDR2 as SQIVND (reference sequence). This CDR3 is 12 amino acids long. V lost 3 bases to trimming and J lost 7 bases, with 9 bases between them. The investigators amplified TCR beta CDR3 regions from RNA transcripts. First-round RT-PCR of the TCR CDR3 relied on the HTBI primer set. A single record per CDR3 protein comes from TCRdb applying MiXCR to the multiplex PCR reads. The sample consists of fewer than 750,000 distinct CDR3 sequences, around 15% of them appearing once. The chain joins TRBV19 to TRBJ1-2; maybe TRBD1 (5 bases). Sequencing used blood. This sequence was found in a woman in her thirties or forties with Graves' ophthalmopathy. The CDR3 loop is CASSIPGTGYTF. In DNA form, the CDR3 reads TGTGCCAGTAGTATCCCGGGGACTGGCTACACCTTC.